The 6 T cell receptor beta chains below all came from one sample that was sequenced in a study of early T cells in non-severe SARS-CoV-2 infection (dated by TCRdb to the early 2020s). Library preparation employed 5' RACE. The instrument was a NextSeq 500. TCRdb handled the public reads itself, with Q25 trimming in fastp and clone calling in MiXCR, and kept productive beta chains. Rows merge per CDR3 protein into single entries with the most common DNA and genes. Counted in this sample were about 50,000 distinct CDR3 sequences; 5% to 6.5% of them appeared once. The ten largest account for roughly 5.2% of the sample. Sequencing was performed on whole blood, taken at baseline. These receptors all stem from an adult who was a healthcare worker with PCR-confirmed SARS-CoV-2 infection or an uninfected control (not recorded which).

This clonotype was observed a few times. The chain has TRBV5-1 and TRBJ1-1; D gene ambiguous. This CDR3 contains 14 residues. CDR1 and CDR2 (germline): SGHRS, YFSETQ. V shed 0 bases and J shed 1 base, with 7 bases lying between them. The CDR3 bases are TGCGCCAGCAGCTTGGCGGACCGGAACACTGAAGCTTTCTTT. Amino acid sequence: CASSLADRNTEAFF. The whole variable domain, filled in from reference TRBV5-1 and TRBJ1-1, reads KAGVTQTPRYLIKTRGQQVTLSCSPISGHRSVSWYQQTPGQGLQFLFEYFSETQRNKGNFPGRFSGRQFSNSRSEMNVSTLELGDSALYLCASSLADRNTEAFFGQGTRLTVV.

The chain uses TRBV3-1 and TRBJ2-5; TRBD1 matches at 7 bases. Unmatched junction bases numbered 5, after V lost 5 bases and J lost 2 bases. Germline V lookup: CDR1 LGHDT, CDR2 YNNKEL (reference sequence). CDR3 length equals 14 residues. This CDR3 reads CASSWTGSQETQYF. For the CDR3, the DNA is TGTGCCAGCAGCTGGACAGGCTCGCAAGAGACCCAGTACTTC.

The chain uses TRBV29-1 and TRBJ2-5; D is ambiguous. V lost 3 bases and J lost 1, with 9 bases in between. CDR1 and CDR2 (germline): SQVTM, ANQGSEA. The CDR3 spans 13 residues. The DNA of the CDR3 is TGCAGCGTTGAGGGTATTGTCCAAGAGACCCAGTACTTC. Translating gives CSVEGIVQETQYF.

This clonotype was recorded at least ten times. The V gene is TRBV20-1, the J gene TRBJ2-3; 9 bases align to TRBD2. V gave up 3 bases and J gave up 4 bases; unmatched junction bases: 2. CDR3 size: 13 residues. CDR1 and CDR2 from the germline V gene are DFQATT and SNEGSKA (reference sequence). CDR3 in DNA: TGCAGTGCTAGTAGCGGGAGTCCAGATACGCAGTATTTT. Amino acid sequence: CSASSGSPDTQYF.

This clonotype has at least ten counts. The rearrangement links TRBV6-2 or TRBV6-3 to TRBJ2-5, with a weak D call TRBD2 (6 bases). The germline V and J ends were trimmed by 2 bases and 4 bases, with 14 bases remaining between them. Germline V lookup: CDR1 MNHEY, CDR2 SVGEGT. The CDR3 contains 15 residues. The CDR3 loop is CASSYPGGRLETQYF. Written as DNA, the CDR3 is TGTGCCAGCAGTTACCCAGGAGGGAGATTAGAGACCCAGTACTTC.

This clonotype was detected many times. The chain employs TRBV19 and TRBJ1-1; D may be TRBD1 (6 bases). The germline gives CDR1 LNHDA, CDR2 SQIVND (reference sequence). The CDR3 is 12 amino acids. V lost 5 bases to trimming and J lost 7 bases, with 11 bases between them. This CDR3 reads CASSPLQGEAFF. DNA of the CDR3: TGTGCCAGTAGTCCCCTACAGGGTGAAGCTTTCTTT.